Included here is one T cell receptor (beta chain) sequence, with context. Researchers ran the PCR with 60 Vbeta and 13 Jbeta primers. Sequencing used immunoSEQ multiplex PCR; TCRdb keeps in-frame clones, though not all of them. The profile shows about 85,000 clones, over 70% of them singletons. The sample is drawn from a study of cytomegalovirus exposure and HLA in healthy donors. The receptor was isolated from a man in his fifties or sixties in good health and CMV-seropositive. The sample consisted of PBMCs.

CDR3 residues: CASSSGGSTDTQYF. CDR3 nucleotides: TGCGCCAGCAGCTCGGGAGGCTCCACAGATACGCAGTATTTT. V usage is TRBV5-1 and J usage is TRBJ2-3; 7 bases match TRBD2. The CDR3 is 14 residues long. V was pared by 3 bases and J by 2 bases, with 3 bases of the junction left unmatched. From germline, CDR1 is SGHRS and CDR2 YFSETQ.